A single sample gave rise to the 27 T cell receptor beta chains below, sequenced in a study of T cell changes during pregnancy in multiple sclerosis. Clones were read by immunoSEQ multiplex PCR, and TCRdb kept only the in-frame ones, dropping some. Here the sample spans about 70,000 clones, about 94% being singletons. Here the sequenced sample was peripheral blood, taken in the third trimester of pregnancy. The source of these receptors is a female donor with multiple sclerosis, enrolled in a pregnancy study.

This clone is a singleton in its sample. The gene calls are TRBV7-3 and TRBJ1-1; 9 bases align to TRBD1. The CDR3 has 15 amino acids. CDR1 is SGHTA and CDR2 is FQGTGA in the germline V gene. V gave up 0 bases and J gave up 1 base; unmatched junction bases: 0. In DNA, the CDR3 is TGTGCCAGCAGCTTAACGGACAGGGGGAACACTGAAGCTTTCTTT. This encodes CASSLTDRGNTEAFF.

The chain is built from TRBV27 and TRBJ2-7; no firm D call. In germline, CDR1 is MNHEY, CDR2 SMNVEV (reference sequence). Trimming took 4 bases from V and 1 from J, leaving 8 bases between them. The CDR3 spans 13 residues. The CDR3 loop is CASSSTLSYEQYF. As DNA, the CDR3 is TGTGCCAGCAGTTCGACACTTTCCTACGAGCAGTACTTC.

On this clone itself: This specimen includes other DNA sequences encoding the same CDR3. The chain joins TRBV6-5 to TRBJ1-1; the D gene is possibly TRBD1 (5 bases). V lost 0 bases and J lost 2, with 10 bases in between. The CDR3 is 15 amino acids. CDR1 MNHEY and CDR2 SVGAGI come from the germline V gene. The CDR3, as DNA: TGTGCCAGCAGTTACTCCCGACAGACAAACACTGAAGCTTTCTTT. The encoded protein is CASSYSRQTNTEAFF.

The chain is built from TRBV7-9 and TRBJ2-2; the match to TRBD1 covers 10 bases. The CDR3 loop spans 16 amino acids. Looked up from germline, CDR1 is SEHNR and CDR2 is FQNEAQ (reference sequence). V lost 4 bases to trimming and J lost 0 bases; unmatched junction nucleotides: 2. CDR3 DNA: TGTGCCAGCAGCTACGGACAGGGGGCGAACACCGGGGAGCTGTTTTTT. Translated: CASSYGQGANTGELFF.

This clone was observed once. The chain combines TRBV4-3 with TRBJ2-3; a possible D gene is TRBD1 (6 bases). The germline V gene has CDR1 LGHNA and CDR2 YSLEER. Trimming stripped 7 bases from V and 0 bases from J, with 14 bases between. This CDR3 has 15 residues. The CDR3 loop reads CASTQGLRSTDTQYF. The CDR3 coding sequence is TGCGCCAGCACACAGGGTCTCAGAAGCACAGATACGCAGTATTTT.

The chain carries TRBV15 and TRBJ2-3; 9 bases match TRBD2. In germline, CDR1 is LNHNV, CDR2 YYDKDF (reference sequence). The CDR3 runs to 15 residues. The junction had 5 bases not matched to a gene; V was cut back by 3 bases and J by 4 bases. The CDR3 loop reads CATSRAGGGPDTQYF. CDR3 sequence (DNA): TGTGCCACCAGCAGGGCGGGGGGGGGTCCAGATACGCAGTATTTT.

The V gene is TRBV5-6, the J gene TRBJ1-1, with 9 nucleotides matching TRBD1. Germline lookup yields CDR1 SGHDT and CDR2 YYEEEE. The CDR3 contains 14 residues. J was trimmed by 3 bases and V by 6 bases; bases with no gene match: 6. The CDR3: CASIRDRVDTEAFF. Here the CDR3 DNA reads TGTGCCAGCATCCGGGACAGGGTGGACACTGAAGCTTTCTTT. The whole variable domain, filled in from reference TRBV5-6 and TRBJ1-1, reads DAGVTQSPTHLIKTRGQQVTLRCSPKSGHDTVSWYQQALGQGPQFIFQYYEEEERQRGNFPDRFSGHQFPNYSSELNVNALLLGDSALYLCASIRDRVDTEAFFGQGTRLTVV.

The chain carries TRBV7-2 and TRBJ2-5, with TRBD2 identical over 15 bases. CDR3 length: 15 amino acids. Germline CDR1 SGHTA, CDR2 FQGNSA. J was trimmed by 5 bases and V by 5 bases; bases with no gene match: 3. Written as DNA, the CDR3 is TGTGCCAGCAGCCGGACTAGCGGGGGGGCCGAGACCCAGTACTTC. Amino acid sequence: CASSRTSGGAETQYF.

The V call is TRBV6-1, the J call TRBJ2-5; D is perhaps TRBD1 (6 bases). CDR1 is MNHNS, CDR2 SASEGT, per germline. The length of the CDR3 is 11 residues. Deletions cut 8 bases from V and 5 bases from J, with 9 bases between. The CDR3 DNA is TGTGCCAGCGGTCAGGGGGAGACCCAGTACTTC. This encodes CASGQGETQYF.

The rearrangement links TRBV15 to TRBJ2-5; TRBD2 is a possible D gene (7 bases). V was shortened by 0 bases and J by 5 bases, with 13 bases between the two germline ends. The CDR3 covers 15 residues. CDR1 and CDR2 (germline): LNHNV, YYDKDF (reference sequence). As DNA, the CDR3 is TGTGCCACCAGCAGAGATCCGGGGGGCGGGGAGACCCAGTACTTC. Translated, it gives CATSRDPGGGETQYF.

The chain joins TRBV29-1 to TRBJ2-3; 9 nucleotides align to TRBD1. V dropped 5 bases and J dropped 0; count of bases not matched to a gene: 21. CDR1 is SQVTM and CDR2 is ANQGSEA in the germline V gene. There are 20 residues in the CDR3. The CDR3 is CSVLGEVGTGRPSSTDTQYF. The CDR3 region has the DNA TGCAGCGTTCTGGGGGAGGTCGGGACAGGGAGACCATCTAGCACAGATACGCAGTATTTT.

The rearrangement uses TRBV4-1 and TRBJ1-2; unclear D gene. This CDR3 spans 16 amino acids. Trimming took 4 bases from V and 4 from J, leaving 19 bases between them. Looked up from germline, CDR1 is MGHRA and CDR2 is YSYEKL. The CDR3: CASSPVGYAPGYGYTF. The CDR3 DNA reads TGCGCCAGCAGCCCGGTAGGATACGCGCCGGGCTATGGCTACACCTTC.

V usage is TRBV4-3 and J usage is TRBJ1-6; D unresolved. The CDR3 is 16 residues long. The V end was cut by 1 base, the J end by 0 bases, with 7 bases between. Germline loops: CDR1 LGHNA, CDR2 YSLEER. The CDR3 DNA sequence: TGCGCCAGCAGCCAAGGAGGGAGCTCCTATAATTCACCCCTCCACTTT. The encoded protein is CASSQGGSSYNSPLHF.

The chain joins TRBV7-9 to TRBJ2-1, with 15 bases aligning to TRBD2. Looked up from germline, CDR1 is SEHNR and CDR2 is FQNEAQ (reference sequence). Trimming at V came to 6 bases and at J to 11 bases, leaving 5 bases not matched to a gene. The CDR3 is made up of 14 amino acids. The CDR3 coding sequence is TGTGCCAGCAGTTACGGACTAGCGGGGGGGAAGCAGTTCTTC. Translated, it gives CASSYGLAGGKQFF. Supplemented by reference TRBV7-9 and TRBJ2-1, the full variable domain reads DTGVSQNPRHKITKRGQNVTFRCDPISEHNRLYWYRQTLGQGPEFLTYFQNEAQLEKSRLLSDRFSAERPKGSFSTLEIQRTEQGDSAMYLCASSYGLAGGKQFFGPGTRLTVL.

The chain has TRBV13 and TRBJ2-1; D remains unclear. The CDR3 contains 16 residues. Trimming left V 2 bases short and J 0 bases short, with 11 bases between. Germline CDR1 and CDR2: PRHDT and FYEKMQ (reference sequence). The CDR3 protein is CASSLNPLSSYNEQFF. CDR3 nucleotides: TGTGCCAGCAGCTTAAACCCACTGAGCTCCTACAATGAGCAGTTCTTC.

The chain joins TRBV6-4 to TRBJ1-2; 7 positions match TRBD1. This CDR3 comprises 11 residues. Germline CDR1 MRHNA, CDR2 SNTAGT. With V trimmed by 8 bases and J by 8 bases, 5 bases remained unmatched. The CDR3 protein is CASEGADGYTF. The CDR3 DNA reads as TGTGCCAGCGAGGGGGCGGACGGCTACACCTTC.

The V and J genes are TRBV9 and TRBJ1-2, with D unresolved. The CDR3 is 14 residues long. V was shortened by 4 bases and J by 7 bases, with 17 bases between the two germline ends. Germline CDR1 is SGDLS and CDR2 is YYNGEE. The CDR3 DNA is TGTGCCAGCAGCCAGCGTAGTGGGGAGAGTGGCTACACCTTC. Translation gives CASSQRSGESGYTF.

The chain carries TRBV30 and TRBJ2-3, with 8 bases that match TRBD2. V lost 3 bases to trimming and J lost 2 bases; unmatched junction nucleotides: 7. The CDR3 runs 15 residues. Germline V gene lookup returns CDR1 GTSNPN and CDR2 SVGIG (reference sequence). The CDR3 sequence: CAWSKTSAPTDTQYF. The DNA of the CDR3 is TGTGCCTGGAGCAAGACTAGCGCACCCACAGATACGCAGTATTTT.

On this clone: The sample has other DNA sequences that encode this CDR3 too. The V and J genes are TRBV7-2 and TRBJ2-3; possibly TRBD1 for D (7 bases). Germline V lookup: CDR1 SGHTA, CDR2 FQGNSA. V was clipped by 5 bases and J by 0 bases, with 15 bases between them. The CDR3 extends over 16 amino acids. CDR3 loop: CASSARQGGSTDTQYF. The DNA for the CDR3 is TGTGCCAGCAGCGCGAGACAGGGAGGTAGCACAGATACGCAGTATTTT.

V gene TRBV4-2 combines with J gene TRBJ2-5; D is perhaps TRBD2 (5 bases). CDR3 size: 20 residues. Deletions cut 0 bases from V and 2 bases from J, with 25 bases between. CDR1 is LGHNA, CDR2 YNFKEQ, per germline. DNA of the CDR3: TGTGCCAGCAGCCAAGAGAATCCGGCGCGCGGGCGGGTCGTACAAGAGACCCAGTACTTC. It specifies CASSQENPARGRVVQETQYF.

This clone was recorded once. The chain links TRBV7-2 to TRBJ1-2; 8 nucleotides agree with TRBD1. This CDR3 is 16 amino acids long. Germline CDR1 and CDR2: SGHTA and FQGNSA. The trim removed 4 bases at V and 4 bases at J, leaving 11 bases unmatched. The CDR3 region has the DNA TGTGCCAGCAGCTATGGACAGGGAAGGCCTCTCTATGGCTACACCTTC. Translating it yields CASSYGQGRPLYGYTF.

The rearrangement links TRBV6-5 to TRBJ1-3, with 7 bases fitting TRBD1. Germline V CDR1 and CDR2: MNHEY, SVGAGI. V lost 5 bases to trimming and J lost 7 bases; unmatched junction nucleotides: 11. This CDR3 spans 15 amino acids. In DNA, the CDR3 is TGTGCCAGCAGTACCGGCGGGGCAGGGGGGAACACCATATATTTT. Translation: CASSTGGAGGNTIYF.

The chain couples TRBV9 to TRBJ2-5; no definite D call. Germline values: CDR1 SGDLS, CDR2 YYNGEE. The V and J ends lost 0 bases and 1 base respectively, with 10 bases between them. CDR3 size: 15 residues. The CDR3 bases are TGTGCCAGCAGCGTAGCTAGGAACTTCCAAGAGACCCAGTACTTC. Translated, it gives CASSVARNFQETQYF.

V and J are TRBV27 and TRBJ2-3; 10 bases agree with TRBD1. CDR1 is MNHEY and CDR2 is SMNVEV in the germline V gene (reference sequence). There are 18 residues in the CDR3. V lost 1 base to trimming and J lost 1 base; unmatched junction nucleotides: 8. CDR3 DNA sequence: TGTGCCAGCAGTTTATTAGGGGGGACAGGGGTTCGCACAGATACGCAGTATTTT. Amino acids: CASSLLGGTGVRTDTQYF.

This sequence joins TRBV5-1 and TRBJ2-3, with 11 bases identical to TRBD2. The CDR3 covers 14 residues. With V trimmed by 3 bases and J by 6 bases, 3 bases remained unmatched. CDR1 and CDR2 from the germline V gene are SGHRS and YFSETQ. CDR3 sequence (DNA): TGCGCCAGCAGCTCCCCTAGCGGGGGGGATACGCAGTATTTT. Translating it yields CASSSPSGGDTQYF.

The gene calls are TRBV30 and TRBJ1-3, with 7 bases fitting TRBD1. Germline loops: CDR1 GTSNPN, CDR2 SVGIG (reference sequence). This CDR3 has 16 residues. V was pared by 5 bases and J by 0 bases, with 10 bases of the junction left unmatched. The CDR3 is CAWAPGQVSSGNTIYF. CDR3 coding DNA: TGTGCCTGGGCCCCCGGACAGGTTAGCTCTGGAAACACCATATATTTT.

DNA for the CDR3: TGTGCCAGTAAGTCAGGGGCTGGCTACACCTTC. It encodes CASKSGAGYTF. The V call is TRBV19, the J call TRBJ1-2, with a possible D match to TRBD1 (6 bases). The ends were cut back, 7 bases at V and 7 bases at J, with 10 bases in the middle. The CDR3 is 11 amino acids. Looked up from germline, CDR1 is LNHDA and CDR2 is SQIVND (reference sequence).